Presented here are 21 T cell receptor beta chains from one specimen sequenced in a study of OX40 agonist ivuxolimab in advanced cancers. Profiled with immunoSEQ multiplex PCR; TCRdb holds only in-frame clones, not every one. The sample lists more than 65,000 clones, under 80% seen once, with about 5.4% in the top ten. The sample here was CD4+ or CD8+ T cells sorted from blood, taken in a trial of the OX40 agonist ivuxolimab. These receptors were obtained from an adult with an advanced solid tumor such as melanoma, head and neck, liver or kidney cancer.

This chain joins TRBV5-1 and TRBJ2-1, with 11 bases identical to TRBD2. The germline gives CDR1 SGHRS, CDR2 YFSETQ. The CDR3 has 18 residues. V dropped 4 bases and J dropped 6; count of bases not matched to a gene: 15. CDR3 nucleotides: TGCGCCAGCAGCGACCGACTAGCGGGAAGGGCTAGGGGCAATGAGCAGTTCTTC. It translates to CASSDRLAGRARGNEQFF. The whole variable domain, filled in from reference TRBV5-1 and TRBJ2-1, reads KAGVTQTPRYLIKTRGQQVTLSCSPISGHRSVSWYQQTPGQGLQFLFEYFSETQRNKGNFPGRFSGRQFSNSRSEMNVSTLELGDSALYLCASSDRLAGRARGNEQFFGPGTRLTVL.

The CDR3 region is CATERRGNTGELFF. In nucleotides, the CDR3 is TGTGCCACTGAACGGCGGGGGAACACCGGGGAGCTGTTTTTT. J is TRBJ2-2 and V is TRBV7-2; D might be TRBD2 (6 bases). The V gene lost 10 bases and the J gene lost 1 base, with 13 bases spanning the gap. Germline CDR1 and CDR2: SGHTA and FQGNSA. This CDR3 has 14 amino acids.

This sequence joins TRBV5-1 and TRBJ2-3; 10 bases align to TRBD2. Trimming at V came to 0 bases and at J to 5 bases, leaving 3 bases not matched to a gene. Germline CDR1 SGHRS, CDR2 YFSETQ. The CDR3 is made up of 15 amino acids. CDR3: CASSLGRLAGDTQYF. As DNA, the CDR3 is TGCGCCAGCAGCTTGGGACGACTAGCGGGAGATACGCAGTATTTT.

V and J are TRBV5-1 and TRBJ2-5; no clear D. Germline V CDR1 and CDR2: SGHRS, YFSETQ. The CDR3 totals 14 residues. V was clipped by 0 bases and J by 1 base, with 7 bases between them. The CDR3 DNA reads TGCGCCAGCAGCTTGGCGCCAGGCCAAGAGACCCAGTACTTC. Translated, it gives CASSLAPGQETQYF.

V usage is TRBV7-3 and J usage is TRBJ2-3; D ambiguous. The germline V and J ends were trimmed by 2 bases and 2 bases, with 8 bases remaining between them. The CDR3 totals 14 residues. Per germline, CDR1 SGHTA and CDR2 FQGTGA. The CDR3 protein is CASSLGLDTDTQYF. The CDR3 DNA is TGTGCCAGCAGCTTAGGGCTTGACACAGATACGCAGTATTTT.

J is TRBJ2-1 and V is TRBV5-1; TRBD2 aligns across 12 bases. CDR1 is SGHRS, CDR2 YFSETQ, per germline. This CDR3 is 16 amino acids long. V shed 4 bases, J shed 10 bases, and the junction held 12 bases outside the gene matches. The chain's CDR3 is CASSPILAGGPEEQFF. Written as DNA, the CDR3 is TGCGCCAGCAGCCCAATCCTAGCGGGAGGGCCGGAGGAGCAGTTCTTC.

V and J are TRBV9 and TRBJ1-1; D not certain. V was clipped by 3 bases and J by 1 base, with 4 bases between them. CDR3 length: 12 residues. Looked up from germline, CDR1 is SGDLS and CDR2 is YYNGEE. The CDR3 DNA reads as TGTGCCAGCAGCGCTCAGAACACTGAAGCTTTCTTT. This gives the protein CASSAQNTEAFF.

The CDR3 DNA is TGTGCCAGCAAGAAAGGGGACAGCGTCTCCCAGTACTTC. Translation: CASKKGDSVSQYF. The V call is TRBV6-5, the J call TRBJ2-5; 7 bases fit TRBD1. Trimming took 7 bases from V and 9 from J; bases not matched to a gene: 11. This CDR3 is 13 amino acids long. Per germline, CDR1 MNHEY and CDR2 SVGAGI.

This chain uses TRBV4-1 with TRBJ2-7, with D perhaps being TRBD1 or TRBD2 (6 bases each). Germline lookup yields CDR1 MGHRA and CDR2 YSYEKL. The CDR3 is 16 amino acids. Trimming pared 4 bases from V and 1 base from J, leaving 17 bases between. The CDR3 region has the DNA TGCGCCAGCAGCCCCGTGGCGGGACAAGTATCCTACGAGCAGTACTTC. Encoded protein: CASSPVAGQVSYEQYF.

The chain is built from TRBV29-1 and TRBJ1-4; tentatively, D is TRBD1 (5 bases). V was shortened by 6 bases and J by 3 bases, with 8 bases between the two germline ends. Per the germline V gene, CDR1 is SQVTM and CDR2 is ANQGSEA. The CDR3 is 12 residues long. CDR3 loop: CSVSGPNEKLFF. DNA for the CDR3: TGCAGCGTCTCGGGACCTAATGAAAAACTGTTTTTT.

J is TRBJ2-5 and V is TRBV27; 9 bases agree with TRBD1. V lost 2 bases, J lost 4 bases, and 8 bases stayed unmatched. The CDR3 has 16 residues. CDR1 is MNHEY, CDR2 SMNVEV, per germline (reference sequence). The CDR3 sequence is CASSLGWRDRVETQYF. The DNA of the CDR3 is TGTGCCAGCAGTTTAGGATGGCGGGACAGGGTAGAGACCCAGTACTTC.

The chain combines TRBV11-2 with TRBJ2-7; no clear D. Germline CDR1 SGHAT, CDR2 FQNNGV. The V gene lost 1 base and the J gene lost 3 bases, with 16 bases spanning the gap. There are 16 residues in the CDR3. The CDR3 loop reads CASSLVGRPKVYEQYF. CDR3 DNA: TGTGCCAGCAGCTTAGTAGGGCGACCTAAGGTCTACGAGCAGTACTTC.

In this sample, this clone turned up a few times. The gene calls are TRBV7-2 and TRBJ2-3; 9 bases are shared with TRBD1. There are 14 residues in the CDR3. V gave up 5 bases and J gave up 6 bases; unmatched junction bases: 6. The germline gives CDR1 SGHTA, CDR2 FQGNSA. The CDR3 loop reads CASSPGQGLDTQYF. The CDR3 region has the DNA TGTGCCAGCAGCCCCGGACAGGGGCTGGATACGCAGTATTTT. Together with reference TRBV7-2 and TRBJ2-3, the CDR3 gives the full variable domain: GAGVSQSPSNKVTEKGKDVELRCDPISGHTALYWYRQSLGQGLEFLIYFQGNSAPDKSGLPSDRFSAERTGGSVSTLTIQRTQQEDSAVYLCASSPGQGLDTQYFGPGTRLTVL.

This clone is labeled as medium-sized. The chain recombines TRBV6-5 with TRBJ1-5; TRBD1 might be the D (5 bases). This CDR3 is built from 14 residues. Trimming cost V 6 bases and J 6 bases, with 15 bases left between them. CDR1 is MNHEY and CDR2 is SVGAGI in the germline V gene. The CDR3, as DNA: TGTGCCAGCAGGCGATCAGGGCCCGCTCAGCCCCAGCATTTT. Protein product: CASRRSGPAQPQHF.

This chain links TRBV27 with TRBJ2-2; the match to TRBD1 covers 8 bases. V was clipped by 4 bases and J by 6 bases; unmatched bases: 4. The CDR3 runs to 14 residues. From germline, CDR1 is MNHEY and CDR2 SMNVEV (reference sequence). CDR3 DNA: TGTGCCAGCAGTTCCTGGACAGGGCCCGGGGAGCTGTTTTTT. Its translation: CASSSWTGPGELFF.

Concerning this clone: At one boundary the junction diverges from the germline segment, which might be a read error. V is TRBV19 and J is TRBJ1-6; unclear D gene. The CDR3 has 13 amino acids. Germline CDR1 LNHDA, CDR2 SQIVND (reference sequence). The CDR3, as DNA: TGTGCCAGTAGTATGGTAGCAAATTCACCCTTCCACTTT. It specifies CASSMVANSPFHF.

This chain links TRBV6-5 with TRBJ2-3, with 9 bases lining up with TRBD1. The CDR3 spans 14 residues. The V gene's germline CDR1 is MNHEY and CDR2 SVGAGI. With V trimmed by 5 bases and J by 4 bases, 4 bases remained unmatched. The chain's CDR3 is CASSKGTGSDTQYF. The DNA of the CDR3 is TGTGCCAGCAGTAAAGGGACAGGGTCAGATACGCAGTATTTT.

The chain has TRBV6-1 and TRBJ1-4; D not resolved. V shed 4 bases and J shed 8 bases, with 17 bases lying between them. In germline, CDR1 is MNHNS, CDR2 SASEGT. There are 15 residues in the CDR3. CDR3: CASSATPGGEEKLFF. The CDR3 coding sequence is TGTGCCAGCAGTGCGACCCCGGGAGGAGAGGAAAAACTGTTTTTT.

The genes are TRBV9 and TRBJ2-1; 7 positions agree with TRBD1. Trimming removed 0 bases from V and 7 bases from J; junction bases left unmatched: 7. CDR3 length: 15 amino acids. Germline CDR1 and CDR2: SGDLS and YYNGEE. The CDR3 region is CASSVGDSIPNEQFF. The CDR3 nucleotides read TGTGCCAGCAGCGTAGGGGACAGTATTCCTAATGAGCAGTTCTTC.

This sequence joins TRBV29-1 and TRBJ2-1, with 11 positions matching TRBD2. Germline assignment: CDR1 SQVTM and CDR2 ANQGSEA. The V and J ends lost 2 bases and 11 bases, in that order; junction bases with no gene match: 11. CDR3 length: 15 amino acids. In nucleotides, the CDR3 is TGCAGCGTTGAATCGACTAGCGGGATTCTCGGAAAGCAGTTCTTC. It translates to CSVESTSGILGKQFF.

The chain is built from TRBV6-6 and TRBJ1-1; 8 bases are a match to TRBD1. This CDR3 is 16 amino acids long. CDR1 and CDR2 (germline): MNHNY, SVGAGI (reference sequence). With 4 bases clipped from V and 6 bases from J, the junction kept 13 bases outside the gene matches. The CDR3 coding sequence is TGTGCCAGCAGTTCGGCGGGACAGGCCGGAAGGGCTGAAGCTTTCTTT. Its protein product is CASSSAGQAGRAEAFF.